This TCR beta chain was obtained from a study of T cell clonality in common variable immunodeficiency. Study-level points and caveats: CVID subjects shared fewer TCRbeta clones than healthy controls did. T cell subpopulation sequencing would be needed to explain CVID clonality.

V shed 6 bases, J shed 4 bases, and the junction held 7 bases outside the gene matches. Germline CDR1 reads KGHSY; CDR2 reads FQNENV. This CDR3 has 15 residues. Clones were sequenced by immunoSEQ multiplex PCR, and TCRdb holds only the in-frame ones, with some missing. The data list about 40,000 clones, none observed once; 2% to 2.5% falls to the top ten. This clone was counted many times. Its target is unknown. The DNA ends 3 residues before the CDR3 does, and the rest of the CDR3 is filled in from the germline J gene. Each donor provided roughly 4.5 to 8.5 ml of heparinized whole blood. The chain carries TRBV16 and TRBJ1-5; 9 bases match TRBD1. The receptor was derived from a person between 18 and 75 years old in good health. The specimen was peripheral blood mononuclear cells. CDR3 DNA (partial): TGTGCCAGCAGTTTAGTGGACAGGGGAAATCAGCCC. Its translation: CASSLVDRGNQP. The CDR3, in full, reads CASSLVDRGNQPQHF.